Below, 22 T cell receptor beta chains from the same sample are listed, as sequenced in a study of early T cells in non-severe SARS-CoV-2 infection. TCRdb re-derived calls from the 5' RACE reads in MiXCR, one entry per CDR3 protein. The top ten clones hold more than 1.2% of a sample with about 64,000 distinct CDR3 sequences, roughly 12% of them seen once. The sample here was whole blood, taken at baseline. The receptors derive from an adult who was a healthcare worker with PCR-confirmed SARS-CoV-2 infection or an uninfected control (not recorded which).

There are many counts of this clonotype. The chain links TRBV29-1 to TRBJ2-5; D uncertain. CDR3 length: 10 residues. CDR1 and CDR2 (germline): SQVTM, ANQGSEA. The V and J ends lost 3 bases and 4 bases respectively, with 3 bases between them. The CDR3 region is CSVDGETQYF. In DNA form, the CDR3 reads TGCAGCGTTGACGGAGAGACCCAGTACTTC. Variable domain in full (rest from reference TRBV29-1 and TRBJ2-5): SAVISQKPSRDICQRGTSLTIQCQVDSQVTMMFWYRQQPGQSLTLIATANQGSEATYESGFVIDKFPISRPNLTFSTLTVSNMSPEDSSIYLCSVDGETQYFGPGTRLLVL.

This clonotype has just a few counts. V usage is TRBV6-2 or TRBV6-3 and J usage is TRBJ2-1, with TRBD2 identical over 7 bases. Germline lookup yields CDR1 MNHEY and CDR2 SVGEGT. V was clipped by 4 bases and J by 0 bases; unmatched bases: 9. The CDR3 runs to 17 residues. CDR3 nucleotides: TGTGCCAGCAGTTCTAGCTGGCGGGACTACTCCTACAATGAGCAGTTCTTC. Translated, it gives CASSSSWRDYSYNEQFF.

V is TRBV7-2 and J is TRBJ2-3; the match to TRBD2 covers 7 bases. The germline CDR1 and CDR2 sequences are SGHTA and FQGNSA. Trimming cost V 5 bases and J 2 bases; bases outside gene matches: 7. This CDR3 is 15 amino acids long. The CDR3 is CASSPGGGVTDTQYF. The CDR3 region has the DNA TGTGCCAGCAGCCCCGGTGGGGGGGTCACAGATACGCAGTATTTT.

A remark on this clonotype: The junction departs from germline at one end; a sequencing error may be responsible. V is TRBV20-1 and J is TRBJ2-3; 12 positions agree with TRBD2. The CDR3 consists of 15 residues. Germline V gene lookup returns CDR1 DFQATT and CDR2 SNEGSKA (reference sequence). The CDR3 bases are TGCAGTGCCAGAGGACTAGCGGGATTCGCAGATACGCAGTATTTT. This encodes CSARGLAGFADTQYF.

This clonotype was found a few times. The chain is built from TRBV6-2 or TRBV6-3 and TRBJ2-4; tentative D call: TRBD2 (5 bases). V lost 3 bases and J 4 bases, leaving 10 bases between the germline ends. CDR3 length: 14 amino acids. The germline gives CDR1 MNHEY, CDR2 SVGEGT. The DNA for the CDR3 is TGTGCCAGCAGTTATCGGACTGGAAAAAACATTCAGTACTTC. This codes for CASSYRTGKNIQYF.

The J gene is TRBJ2-3, the V gene TRBV19; 13 bases fit TRBD2. CDR3 length: 15 residues. The ends lost 5 bases at V and 7 bases at J; junction bases unmatched: 6. Germline V gives CDR1 LNHDA, CDR2 SQIVND (reference sequence). The CDR3 DNA reads as TGTGCCAGTAGTGAAGGGGGACTAGCGGGGAATACGCAGTATTTT. Its translation is CASSEGGLAGNTQYF.

The V call is TRBV19, the J call TRBJ2-1; 7 bases match TRBD2. The CDR3 extends over 16 amino acids. J was trimmed by 0 bases and V by 2 bases; bases with no gene match: 4. CDR1 is LNHDA, CDR2 SQIVND, per germline (reference sequence). The CDR3 sequence: CASSIPWTSSYNEQFF. CDR3 bases: TGTGCCAGTAGTATACCCTGGACTAGCTCCTACAATGAGCAGTTCTTC.

This chain links TRBV11-2 with TRBJ2-1; a possible D gene is TRBD2 (6 bases). Trimming shortened V by 0 bases and J by 9 bases, and 12 bases separated the two germline ends. Germline V lookup: CDR1 SGHAT, CDR2 FQNNGV. CDR3 length: 14 amino acids. The CDR3 DNA follows: TGTGCCAGCAGCTTAGAAGGAACTAGCAGTGAGCAGTTCTTC. It encodes CASSLEGTSSEQFF.

This clonotype has just a few counts. This chain links TRBV27 with TRBJ1-2; 8 bases line up with TRBD1. V lost 5 bases and J lost 0; bases outside the gene matches: 5. The CDR3 sequence is 15 residues long. Germline CDR1 reads MNHEY; CDR2 reads SMNVEV (reference sequence). CDR3 sequence reads: CASSPQGATNYGYTF. The DNA of the CDR3 is TGTGCCAGCAGTCCTCAGGGGGCCACTAACTATGGCTACACCTTC.

The chain combines TRBV29-1 with TRBJ2-7; TRBD1 matches 10 bases. V lost 6 bases to trimming and J lost 4 bases; unmatched junction nucleotides: 3. The CDR3 runs to 12 residues. CDR1 and CDR2 (germline): SQVTM, ANQGSEA. CDR3 nucleotides: TGCAGCGTCGGACAGGGGGTGTACGAGCAGTACTTC. Amino acid sequence: CSVGQGVYEQYF.

The V and J genes are TRBV27 and TRBJ1-2; tentatively, D is TRBD1 (6 bases). V shed 6 bases and J shed 4 bases, with 12 bases lying between them. Germline V gene lookup returns CDR1 MNHEY and CDR2 SMNVEV (reference sequence). The CDR3 is 13 residues long. CDR3 residues: CASSLQGPYGYTF. DNA of the CDR3: TGTGCCAGCAGCCTACAGGGACCCTATGGCTACACCTTC.

At least ten counts were recorded for this clonotype. The J gene is TRBJ1-6, the V gene TRBV27; D is perhaps TRBD1 (5 bases). The V gene's germline CDR1 is MNHEY and CDR2 SMNVEV (reference sequence). The V and J ends lost 9 bases and 10 bases respectively, with 13 bases between them. The CDR3 has 12 residues. CDR3 sequence (DNA): TGTGCCAGTAGGGGATTCGGATCACCCCTCCACTTT. Its protein is CASRGFGSPLHF.

The chain joins TRBV11-2 to TRBJ2-7; D call uncertain. There are 14 residues in the CDR3. V gave up 1 base and J gave up 5 bases, with 12 bases separating them. Looked up from germline, CDR1 is SGHAT and CDR2 is FQNNGV. CDR3 in amino acids: CASSLGAPLNEQYF. The CDR3 DNA follows: TGTGCCAGCAGCTTAGGGGCCCCTCTGAACGAGCAGTACTTC. The full variable domain, in which reference TRBV11-2 and TRBJ2-7 provide the parts outside the CDR3, is EAGVAQSPRYKIIEKRQSVAFWCNPISGHATLYWYQQILGQGPKLLIQFQNNGVVDDSQLPKDRFSAERLKGVDSTLKIQPAKLEDSAVYLCASSLGAPLNEQYFGPGTRLTVT.

This clonotype was seen at least ten times. The chain is built from TRBV7-2 and TRBJ2-2; unclear D gene. This CDR3 region has 13 residues. Germline-derived CDR1 and CDR2 are SGHTA and FQGNSA. Trimming took 3 bases from V and 5 from J, leaving 7 bases between them. CDR3 nucleotides: TGTGCCAGCAGCTTTGACACTACCGGGGAGCTGTTTTTT. It yields the protein CASSFDTTGELFF.

The rearrangement joins TRBV20-1 to TRBJ1-2; D uncertain. The germline V gene encodes CDR1 DFQATT and CDR2 SNEGSKA (reference sequence). CDR3 size: 13 residues. The V and J ends lost 5 bases and 6 bases respectively, with 16 bases between them. The chain's CDR3 is CSAGSLDTDGYTF. The CDR3 coding sequence is TGCAGTGCTGGCTCCTTAGACACTGATGGCTACACCTTC.

This clonotype was seen only a few times. The chain recombines TRBV27 with TRBJ2-7; the D gene is possibly TRBD1 (5 bases). CDR3 size: 13 residues. V was clipped by 2 bases and J by 2 bases, with 7 bases between them. Germline V CDR1 and CDR2: MNHEY, SMNVEV (reference sequence). CDR3 sequence reads: CASSLGAAYEQYF. The DNA of the CDR3 is TGTGCCAGCAGTTTAGGGGCAGCCTACGAGCAGTACTTC.

The chain combines TRBV10-3 with TRBJ2-5; 11 bases align to TRBD2. Trimming cost V 4 bases and J 1 base; bases outside gene matches: 2. In germline, CDR1 is ENHRY, CDR2 SYGVKD. The CDR3 has 15 residues. The CDR3 is CAISVAGGSQETQYF. DNA of the CDR3: TGTGCCATCAGTGTAGCGGGAGGGTCCCAAGAGACCCAGTACTTC.

The chain uses TRBV6-1 and TRBJ1-6; the D is unclear. The length of the CDR3 is 12 residues. Germline CDR1 is MNHNS and CDR2 is SASEGT. Trimming shortened V by 2 bases and J by 10 bases, and 6 bases separated the two germline ends. The CDR3 region has the DNA TGTGCCAGCAGTGAACTACGATCACCCCTCCACTTT. This encodes CASSELRSPLHF.

This clonotype turned up a few times. One end of the junction is discordant with germline, which a read error may explain. In nucleotides, the CDR3 is TGTGCCAACAGCTTGGATCTGGGAGGAGCAGATACGCAGTATTTT. Protein: CANSLDLGGADTQYF. This sequence joins TRBV5-4 and TRBJ2-3; TRBD2 might be the D (6 bases). Germline V lookup: CDR1 SGHNT, CDR2 YYREEE (reference sequence). The CDR3 loop spans 15 amino acids.

Only a few counts were recorded for this clonotype. This chain uses TRBV20-1 with TRBJ2-7; D tentatively reads TRBD1 or TRBD2 (5 bases each). V was trimmed by 5 bases and J by 2 bases, leaving 13 bases between them. Germline V lookup: CDR1 DFQATT, CDR2 SNEGSKA (reference sequence). CDR3 size: 13 residues. CDR3: CSASSGTPYEQYF. The DNA of the CDR3 is TGCAGTGCTTCCTCCGGGACGCCCTACGAGCAGTACTTC.

The chain employs TRBV20-1 and TRBJ1-1; the D gene is possibly TRBD1 (5 bases). The CDR3 runs 13 residues. Trimming removed 4 bases at V and 5 bases at J, with 14 bases between. In germline, CDR1 is DFQATT, CDR2 SNEGSKA (reference sequence). For the CDR3, the DNA is TGCAGTGCTACGTCCGGGGGAAGAACTGAAGCTTTCTTT. As protein: CSATSGGRTEAFF.

This clonotype was detected only a few times. The CDR3 DNA follows: TGTGCCGCGGGACCGGTTAGGGCTGAAGCTTTCTTT. As protein: CAAGPVRAEAFF. The chain combines TRBV12-3 or TRBV12-4 with TRBJ1-1; a possible D gene is TRBD1 (5 bases). This CDR3 contains 12 residues. Trimming pared 11 bases from V and 6 bases from J, leaving 16 bases between.